The rows below give T cell receptor beta chains drawn from one sample of a study of Ad26.COV2.S vaccination and SARS-CoV-2 variants. TCRdb's table, derived via immunoSEQ multiplex PCR, lists solely in-frame clones and lacks some. The table shows about 350,000 clones, with 65% to 90% occurring only once. Sample: peripheral blood, taken in a trial of Ad26.COV2.S vaccine versus placebo. The source of these receptors is a person between 18 and 59 years old who received the Ad26.COV2.S COVID-19 vaccine or a placebo. The CDR3 runs from the conserved cysteine through the conserved F or W. A D gene is named only where the DNA matches it firmly.

j_call: TRBJ2-7
v_call: TRBV27
d_call: -
cdr3_aa: CASSLSAPFTTGEQYF
cdr3_nt: TGTGCCAGCAGTTTATCGGCACCTTTTACTACAGGAGAGCAGTACTTC

j_call: TRBJ2-7
v_call: TRBV19
d_call: TRBD2
cdr3_aa: CASTPRLAGSYEQYF
cdr3_nt: TGTGCCAGTACCCCGAGACTAGCGGGGTCCTACGAGCAGTACTTC

j_call: TRBJ1-1
v_call: TRBV7-8
d_call: -
cdr3_aa: CASSFYPQTEAFF
cdr3_nt: TGTGCCAGCAGCTTTTATCCGCAGACTGAAGCTTTCTTT

j_call: TRBJ2-5
v_call: TRBV11-2
d_call: -
cdr3_aa: CASSFPRGLRETQYF
cdr3_nt: TGTGCCAGCAGCTTCCCCAGGGGACTCCGAGAGACCCAGTACTTC

j_call: TRBJ2-7
v_call: TRBV9
d_call: TRBD2
cdr3_aa: CASSPRGSGGHSYEQYF
cdr3_nt: TGTGCCAGCAGCCCCCGGGGTAGCGGGGGCCACTCCTACGAGCAGTACTTC

j_call: TRBJ2-1
v_call: TRBV7-2
d_call: TRBD2
cdr3_aa: CASSPPGLAGGLNEQFF
cdr3_nt: TGTGCCAGCAGCCCGCCCGGACTAGCGGGCGGGCTCAATGAGCAGTTCTTC

j_call: TRBJ1-4
v_call: TRBV27
d_call: -
cdr3_aa: CASRTSGVNEKLFF
cdr3_nt: TGTGCCAGCCGGACCTCCGGGGTTAATGAAAAACTGTTTTTT

j_call: TRBJ2-1
v_call: TRBV4-1
d_call: TRBD2
cdr3_aa: CASSHRGTSASYNEQFF
cdr3_nt: TGCGCCAGCAGCCACCGCGGGACTAGCGCGTCCTACAATGAGCAGTTCTTC

j_call: TRBJ2-3
v_call: TRBV7-2
d_call: TRBD2
cdr3_aa: CASSSYERGGVTQYF
cdr3_nt: TGTGCCAGCAGCTCTTACGAGCGGGGTGGGGTTACGCAGTATTTT

j_call: TRBJ1-5
v_call: TRBV27
d_call: -
cdr3_aa: CASSLAGLGNQPQHF
cdr3_nt: TGTGCCAGCAGTTTGGCAGGGTTAGGCAATCAGCCCCAGCATTTT

j_call: TRBJ1-4
v_call: TRBV27
d_call: -
cdr3_aa: CASSPGPGREKLFF
cdr3_nt: TGTGCCAGCAGCCCGGGACCCGGACGAGAAAAACTGTTTTTT

j_call: TRBJ2-1
v_call: TRBV27
d_call: TRBD2
cdr3_aa: CASRSGRAYNEQFF
cdr3_nt: TGTGCCAGCAGGAGCGGGAGAGCTTACAATGAGCAGTTCTTC

j_call: TRBJ1-2
v_call: TRBV15
d_call: -
cdr3_aa: CATSPTGSDGYTF
cdr3_nt: TGTGCCACCAGCCCGACAGGATCGGATGGCTACACCTTC

j_call: TRBJ2-7
v_call: TRBV4-3
d_call: -
cdr3_aa: CASSQDGTPTYEQYF
cdr3_nt: TGCGCCAGCAGCCAAGACGGGACACCCACCTACGAGCAGTACTTC

j_call: TRBJ2-3
v_call: TRBV15
d_call: TRBD2
cdr3_aa: CATSRGMSGRAADTQYF
cdr3_nt: TGTGCCACCAGCAGGGGGATGAGCGGGAGGGCAGCAGATACGCAGTATTTT

j_call: TRBJ2-7
v_call: TRBV4-2
d_call: TRBD2
cdr3_aa: CASSQDLGPSGWGQQYF
cdr3_nt: TGTGCCAGCAGCCAAGATCTCGGGCCTAGCGGGTGGGGACAGCAGTACTTC

j_call: TRBJ1-2
v_call: TRBV28
d_call: -
cdr3_aa: CASSRPEGPGGYTF
cdr3_nt: TGTGCCAGCAGTAGACCCGAGGGACCGGGGGGCTACACCTTC

j_call: TRBJ2-7
v_call: TRBV4-2
d_call: TRBD2
cdr3_aa: CASSQDSRARTSGRLSSYEQYF
cdr3_nt: TGTGCCAGCAGCCAAGATAGCAGGGCTCGGACTAGCGGGAGACTAAGCTCCTACGAGCAGTACTTC